Shown below are 24 T cell receptor beta chains from a single sample sequenced in a study of CD8 T cells in Susac syndrome (dated by TCRdb to between 2017 and 2020). Libraries were made using the immunoSEQ multiplex PCR assay. RNA was extracted using the RNeasy kit, and roughly 0.5 to 1 ug of the RNA was reverse transcribed with random hexamers. Clones were called with MiXCR by TCRdb after fastp trimmed the public reads at Q25, and only in-frame beta chains were retained. All rows with the same CDR3 protein become a single entry with the most common DNA and genes. This sample is represented by over 70,000 distinct CDR3 sequences; approximately 96% of them were singletons. About 0.68% of the sample belongs to the ten largest clones. The specimen was CD8+ T cells from PBMCs. The receptor set was obtained from a human donor with Susac syndrome.

The J gene is TRBJ1-1, the V gene TRBV6-5; TRBD1 aligns across 9 bases. Germline-derived CDR1 and CDR2 are MNHEY and SVGAGI. This CDR3 is built from 12 residues. V lost 2 bases to trimming and J lost 10 bases; unmatched junction nucleotides: 2. The CDR3 loop reads CASSYRGQGAFF. CDR3 nucleotides: TGTGCCAGCAGTTACCGGGGACAGGGAGCTTTCTTT.

The count of this clonotype is one. This chain uses TRBV30 with TRBJ2-3; no firm D call. The CDR3 loop spans 11 amino acids. Trimming left V 3 bases short and J 3 bases short, with 4 bases between. CDR1 and CDR2 from the germline V gene are GTSNPN and SVGIG (reference sequence). The CDR3: CAWRNTDTQYF. The CDR3 bases are TGTGCCTGGAGGAATACAGATACGCAGTATTTT.

The sample holds one count of this clonotype. The gene calls are TRBV6-2 or TRBV6-3 and TRBJ2-1; TRBD2 is a possible D gene (7 bases). V dropped 8 bases and J dropped 8 bases, with 16 bases sitting between them. CDR1 is MNHEY and CDR2 is SVGEGT in the germline V gene. This CDR3 spans 13 amino acids. The CDR3 coding sequence is TGTGCCAGCGGATGGGGGGGCGGCGATGAGCAGTTCTTC. This codes for CASGWGGGDEQFF.

The chain links TRBV18 to TRBJ1-2; D not certain. Germline V gene data show CDR1 as KGHSH and CDR2 as LQKENI. V shed 11 bases and J shed 5 bases, with 21 bases lying between them. The CDR3 contains 14 residues. The chain's CDR3 is CALSPPTESYGYTF. The CDR3 region has the DNA TGTGCCCTCTCACCTCCCACGGAGTCATATGGCTACACCTTC.

This clonotype has a single count. The chain is built from TRBV12-5 and TRBJ2-3; 9 nucleotides align to TRBD1. Trimming at V came to 8 bases and at J to 5 bases, leaving 17 bases not matched to a gene. From germline, CDR1 is LGHNT and CDR2 FRNRAP. This CDR3 is built from 17 residues. In DNA form, the CDR3 reads TGTGCTAGTATCCGGGACAGGGTCCTCCCCGGTGGAGATACGCAGTATTTT. This sequence encodes CASIRDRVLPGGDTQYF.

The V call is TRBV24-1, the J call TRBJ1-5; no firm D call. V lost 3 bases, J lost 7 bases, and 6 bases lay in between. The CDR3 runs 12 residues. From germline, CDR1 is KGHDR and CDR2 SFDVKD. The CDR3 spells CATSDIGQPQHF. The CDR3 nucleotides read TGTGCCACCAGTGATATAGGGCAGCCCCAGCATTTT.

The chain joins TRBV6-5 to TRBJ1-1; unclear D gene. Germline assignment: CDR1 MNHEY and CDR2 SVGAGI. The CDR3 contains 14 residues. The V and J ends lost 6 bases and 4 bases respectively, with 15 bases between them. CDR3 region: CASSLETLSTEAFF. In DNA form, the CDR3 reads TGTGCCAGCAGCCTTGAGACTCTTAGCACTGAAGCTTTCTTT.

The J gene is TRBJ1-4, the V gene TRBV5-6, with D possibly matching TRBD1 (6 bases). Germline V gene sequence: CDR1 SGHDT, CDR2 YYEEEE. This CDR3 is built from 15 residues. Deletions cut 1 base from V and 8 bases from J, with 15 bases between. Here the CDR3 DNA reads TGTGCCAGCAGCTTGCGCAGGACAGCCGTCGAAAAACTGTTTTTT. Its translation: CASSLRRTAVEKLFF.

V usage is TRBV5-6 and J usage is TRBJ2-5; 8 positions agree with TRBD2. After removal of 4 bases from V and 5 bases from J, the junction contained 10 bases not matched to a gene. The CDR3 runs to 15 residues. The germline V gene has CDR1 SGHDT and CDR2 YYEEEE. This CDR3 reads CASSRSGLAEETQYF. CDR3 bases: TGTGCCAGCAGCCGATCCGGACTAGCAGAGGAGACCCAGTACTTC. The variable domain in full, with the rest retrieved from reference TRBV5-6 and TRBJ2-5, is DAGVTQSPTHLIKTRGQQVTLRCSPKSGHDTVSWYQQALGQGPQFIFQYYEEEERQRGNFPDRFSGHQFPNYSSELNVNALLLGDSALYLCASSRSGLAEETQYFGPGTRLLVL.

The chain couples TRBV19 to TRBJ2-3; TRBD2 might be the D (5 bases). V was pared by 4 bases and J by 0 bases, with 14 bases between. The CDR3 extends over 16 amino acids. Germline values: CDR1 LNHDA, CDR2 SQIVND (reference sequence). The CDR3, as DNA: TGTGCCAGTAGTACCAGAGGGCAGACTAGCACAGATACGCAGTATTTT. Protein sequence: CASSTRGQTSTDTQYF.

V is TRBV6-5 and J is TRBJ1-1, with 9 nucleotides matching TRBD1. Germline V gene sequence: CDR1 MNHEY, CDR2 SVGAGI. The CDR3 spans 15 residues. With 7 bases clipped from V and 3 bases from J, the junction kept 9 bases outside the gene matches. CDR3 DNA: TGTGCCAGCACCTATGGGACAGGGTCCTACACTGAAGCTTTCTTT. It is translated as CASTYGTGSYTEAFF.

The chain links TRBV20-1 to TRBJ1-2; possibly TRBD1 for D (6 bases). The CDR3 covers 13 residues. Trimming removed 2 bases at V and 7 bases at J, with 14 bases between. The germline V gene encodes CDR1 DFQATT and CDR2 SNEGSKA (reference sequence). This chain's CDR3 is CSARSSGGPGYTF. The CDR3 DNA is TGCAGTGCTAGATCCTCCGGGGGCCCTGGCTACACCTTC.

The J gene is TRBJ1-6, the V gene TRBV14; D not certain. Germline V gene lookup returns CDR1 SGHDN and CDR2 FVKESK. V was shortened by 4 bases and J by 10 bases, with 11 bases between the two germline ends. This CDR3 has 13 amino acids. The CDR3, as DNA: TGTGCCAGCAGCCTCACAAAGAGCTCACCCCTCCACTTT. Protein product: CASSLTKSSPLHF.

The chain combines TRBV18 with TRBJ2-3; TRBD2 is a possible D gene (5 bases). The CDR3 runs to 14 residues. The V end lost 3 bases, the J end lost 4 bases, and 11 bases lay between the germline ends. The V gene's germline CDR1 is KGHSH and CDR2 LQKENI. CDR3 sequence reads: CASSPDGVADTQYF. CDR3 nucleotides: TGTGCCAGCTCACCGGACGGGGTCGCAGATACGCAGTATTTT.

The chain has TRBV29-1 and TRBJ2-7; D gene unclear. This CDR3 has 15 amino acids. CDR1 SQVTM and CDR2 ANQGSEA come from the germline V gene. The ends were cut back, 0 bases at V and 1 base at J, with 13 bases in the middle. The CDR3 sequence is CSVEDSRIDSYEQYF. In DNA form, the CDR3 reads TGCAGCGTTGAAGACTCACGGATCGATTCCTACGAGCAGTACTTC.

The V gene is TRBV27, the J gene TRBJ1-1, with D maybe TRBD1 (5 bases). Trimming cost V 2 bases and J 8 bases, with 12 bases left between them. CDR1 and CDR2 from the germline V gene are MNHEY and SMNVEV (reference sequence). The CDR3 contains 13 residues. The CDR3 region has the DNA TGTGCCAGCAGTTTAGTGGTTAACAGGGAAGCTTTCTTT. It is translated as CASSLVVNREAFF.

The CDR3 nucleotides are TGTGCCAGCAGCTCTAACCCGCTGTCCCCGGGAGAGACCCAGTACTTC. It is translated as CASSSNPLSPGETQYF. This chain joins TRBV5-6 and TRBJ2-5; D is uncertain. From germline, CDR1 is SGHDT and CDR2 YYEEEE. The length of the CDR3 is 16 residues. The V end was cut by 3 bases, the J end by 4 bases, with 19 bases between.

The chain couples TRBV14 to TRBJ2-1; 8 positions match TRBD2. In germline, CDR1 is SGHDN, CDR2 FVKESK. Trimming at V came to 1 base and at J to 4 bases, leaving 0 bases not matched to a gene. This CDR3 spans 14 amino acids. This CDR3 is CASSQAGGYNEQFF. The CDR3 DNA sequence: TGTGCCAGCAGCCAAGCGGGGGGGTACAATGAGCAGTTCTTC.

The V gene is TRBV7-9, the J gene TRBJ2-3; D unresolved. The germline V gene has CDR1 SEHNR and CDR2 FQNEAQ (reference sequence). The CDR3 is 18 amino acids. With 5 bases removed from V and 2 bases from J, the gap between germline ends came to 23 bases. The CDR3 coding sequence is TGTGCCAGCAGCCCCTCATCCAGCAACTTCGAATCCACAGATACGCAGTATTTT. Encoded protein: CASSPSSSNFESTDTQYF.

The rearrangement links TRBV7-2 to TRBJ2-5; D possibly matches TRBD1 or TRBD2 (5 bases each). Germline CDR1 reads SGHTA; CDR2 reads FQGNSA. V lost 1 base and J 5 bases, leaving 14 bases between the germline ends. The CDR3 runs to 15 residues. Here the CDR3 reads CASSLGGQPGETQYF. CDR3 DNA: TGTGCCAGCAGCTTAGGGGGCCAGCCGGGGGAGACCCAGTACTTC.

The chain carries TRBV7-3 and TRBJ2-5, with a tentative D call TRBD2 (5 bases). Between the trimmed V and J ends, which lost 5 bases and 5 bases, there was a span of 18 bases. Germline assignment: CDR1 SGHTA and CDR2 FQGTGA. The CDR3 covers 15 residues. This chain's CDR3 is CASSLSGRSGETQYF. The CDR3 DNA is TGTGCCAGCAGCCTTAGTGGGCGGTCGGGGGAGACCCAGTACTTC.

This clonotype was recorded once. The chain's CDR3 is CSARDLTSGYNEQFF. The CDR3 bases are TGCAGTGCTAGGGACCTGACTAGCGGGTACAATGAGCAGTTCTTC. The chain is built from TRBV20-1 and TRBJ2-1; 10 nucleotides align to TRBD2. Germline V gene sequence: CDR1 DFQATT, CDR2 SNEGSKA (reference sequence). This CDR3 has 15 residues. V dropped 3 bases and J dropped 4; count of bases not matched to a gene: 6.

The chain links TRBV3-1 to TRBJ2-1, with 7 bases that match TRBD2. The CDR3 runs to 15 residues. V gave up 2 bases and J gave up 10 bases; unmatched junction bases: 11. Germline CDR1 is LGHDT and CDR2 is YNNKEL (reference sequence). In DNA form, the CDR3 reads TGTGCCAGCAGCCAACCGACTAGCCGTCTCCGGGAGCAGTTCTTC. Amino acids: CASSQPTSRLREQFF.

The genes are TRBV11-2 and TRBJ1-2, with 8 bases that match TRBD1. This CDR3 spans 14 amino acids. Germline V lookup: CDR1 SGHAT, CDR2 FQNNGV. The junction had 11 bases not matched to a gene; V was cut back by 7 bases and J by 7 bases. In nucleotides, the CDR3 is TGTGCCAGCAAGATAGACAGGGGAGGGAGTGGCTACACCTTC. This translates into CASKIDRGGSGYTF.